The entry below describes one T cell receptor beta chain. The data belong to a study of technical replicates of blood from four donors. Sequencing used immunoSEQ multiplex PCR; TCRdb keeps in-frame clones, though not all of them. Of 60,000 to 85,000 clones listed, 94% were seen once; the top ten hold 0.3% to 0.45%. The germline V gene encodes CDR1 SNHLY and CDR2 FYNNEI. V was pared by 6 bases and J by 9 bases, with 10 bases of the junction left unmatched. The CDR3 runs to 14 residues. The chain has TRBV2 and TRBJ2-1; 8 nucleotides line up with TRBD1. The sequence was obtained from a human donor in good health. Sequencing input: T cells isolated from PBMCs. The CDR3 DNA sequence: TGTGCCAGCAGACCCCAGGGGGCCGGGGGTGAGCAGTTCTTC. Translation gives CASRPQGAGGEQFF.